A selection of T cell receptor beta chains follows, all from one sample in a study of Graves' ophthalmopathy and Graves' hyperthyroidism. TCRdb reanalysed the multiplex PCR reads using MiXCR and keeps one entry per CDR3 protein. Of approximately 700,000 distinct CDR3 sequences listed, 35% to 45% are singletons. The specimen was peripheral blood. These receptors were obtained from an adult man with Graves' ophthalmopathy. CDR3s include the opening cysteine and the closing phenylalanine or tryptophan. The D gene is left open where the match is weak. Size tells how often a clone was seen (once, few, many) or the class of an expanded clone, and some rows leave it out.

clone_size	d_call	j_call	v_call	cdr3_nt	cdr3_aa
-	-	TRBJ1-2	TRBV29-1	TGCAGCGTACCGGTTCAGGGAGAGGACTATGGCTACACCTTC	CSVPVQGEDYGYTF
-	TRBD1	TRBJ2-7	TRBV15	TGTGCCAGCAGCCTAATAGGGACAGGGGAATTCGAGCAGTACTTC	CASSLIGTGEFEQYF
once	-	TRBJ1-1	TRBV29-1	TGCAGCGTTGGGGGAACAGATGAAGCTTTCTTT	CSVGGTDEAFF
-	-	TRBJ2-5	TRBV7-9	TGTGCCAGCAGCCAGGACAGTGAACAGCCCCAGTACTTC	CASSQDSEQPQYF
many	-	TRBJ1-6	TRBV4-1	TGCGCCAGCAGCCAAGAGGCCCCGCCCTCACCCCTCCACTTT	CASSQEAPPSPLHF
many	-	TRBJ2-7	TRBV6-6	TGTGCCAGCAGTTGGGAAACCGGGACAGAGCAGTACTTC	CASSWETGTEQYF
many	-	TRBJ2-7	TRBV7-9	TGTGCCAGCAGCCAGCCGTTGACAGGCTACGAGCAGTACTTC	CASSQPLTGYEQYF
few	TRBD1	TRBJ2-7	TRBV5-6	TGTGCCAGCAGCTTTCAGGGGGCCATCTACGAGCAGTACTTC	CASSFQGAIYEQYF
once	TRBD2	TRBJ2-7	TRBV7-2	TGTGCCAGCAGCTTTTCAATAGCGGGAGGTTACGAGCAGTACTTC	CASSFSIAGGYEQYF
many	TRBD1	TRBJ2-2	TRBV7-3	TGTGCCAGCTCTCCGGGACAGGTGACGAACACCGGGGAGCTGTTTTTT	CASSPGQVTNTGELFF
many	-	TRBJ1-3	TRBV6-5	TGTGCCAGCAGTCTGACCGACGCTCCTGGAAACACCATATATTTT	CASSLTDAPGNTIYF
few	-	TRBJ1-3	TRBV12-3/TRBV12-4	TGTGCCAGCAGCCCCGGGAATCGCATCCCTGGAAACACCATATATTTT	CASSPGNRIPGNTIYF
few	-	TRBJ1-1	TRBV19	TGTGCCAGTAGTCCCCTCGGAGGGGGAACTGAAGCTTTCTTT	CASSPLGGGTEAFF
-	TRBD2	TRBJ2-5	TRBV20-1	TGCAGTGCTAGAGATGTTCCTAGCGGGGGAGAGACCCAGTACTTC	CSARDVPSGGETQYF
-	-	TRBJ1-2	TRBV29-1	TGCAGCGTTGAAGCCCTAAGGGGAGCTGGCTACACCTTC	CSVEALRGAGYTF
many	-	TRBJ1-4	TRBV7-2	TGTGCCAGCAGCTCCGGACTCTACGATGAAAAACTGTTTTTT	CASSSGLYDEKLFF
-	TRBD1	TRBJ1-1	TRBV7-8	TGTGCCAGCAGCTCGGGACAGGGAGGTCTAGCTTTCTTT	CASSSGQGGLAFF
many	TRBD1	TRBJ1-6	TRBV10-3	TGTGCCAGCAGTCGGGACAGGGACAATTCACCCCTCCACTTT	CASSRDRDNSPLHF
-	-	TRBJ2-7	TRBV25-1	TGTGCCAGCACCCCAGTGAGGAGGCGGCCACAGGCTTACGAGCAGTACTTC	CASTPVRRRPQAYEQYF